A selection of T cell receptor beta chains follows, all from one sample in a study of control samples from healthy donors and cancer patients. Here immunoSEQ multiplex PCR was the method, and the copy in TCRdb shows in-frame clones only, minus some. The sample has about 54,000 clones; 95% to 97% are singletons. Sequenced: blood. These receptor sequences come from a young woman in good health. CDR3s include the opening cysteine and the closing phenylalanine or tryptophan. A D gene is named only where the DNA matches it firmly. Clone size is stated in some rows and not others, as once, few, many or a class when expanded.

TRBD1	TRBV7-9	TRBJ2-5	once	CASSLVRFFGQGDPETQYF	TGTGCCAGCAGCTTAGTACGGTTTTTTGGGCAGGGGGACCCAGAGACCCAGTACTTC
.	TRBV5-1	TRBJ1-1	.	CASSSVEGTEAFF	TGCGCCAGCAGCTCGGTGGAAGGCACTGAAGCTTTCTTT
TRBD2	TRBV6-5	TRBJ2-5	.	CASRQAGGKETQYF	TGTGCCAGCAGACAAGCGGGAGGAAAAGAGACCCAGTACTTC
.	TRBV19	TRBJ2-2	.	CASAPLRGPDTGELFF	TGTGCCAGTGCCCCACTCCGGGGGCCGGACACCGGGGAGCTGTTTTTT
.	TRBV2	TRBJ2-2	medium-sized	CASSDRGSNTGELFF	TGTGCCAGCAGTGATCGCGGGTCGAACACCGGGGAGCTGTTTTTT
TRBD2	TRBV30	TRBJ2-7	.	CAWSVRGRSYEQYF	TGTGCCTGGAGTGTTCGCGGGAGGTCCTACGAGCAGTACTTC
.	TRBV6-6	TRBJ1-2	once	CASLRGGLANYGYTF	TGTGCCAGCTTGCGGGGGGGCCTAGCTAACTATGGCTACACCTTC
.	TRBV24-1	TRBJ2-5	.	CATSDTDTKETQYF	TGTGCCACCAGTGACACCGACACTAAGGAGACCCAGTACTTC
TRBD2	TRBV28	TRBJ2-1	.	CASSQTSGLNNEQFF	TGTGCCAGCAGTCAAACTAGCGGGCTAAACAATGAGCAGTTCTTC
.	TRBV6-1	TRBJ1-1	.	CASSEPGFQPEAFF	TGTGCCAGCAGTGAACCAGGGTTTCAGCCTGAAGCTTTCTTT
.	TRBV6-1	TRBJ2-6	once	CASSEKSSGANVLTF	TGTGCCAGCAGTGAAAAGAGCTCTGGGGCCAACGTCCTGACTTTC
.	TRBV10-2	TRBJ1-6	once	CASSPGHTTGGSPLHF	TGCGCCAGCAGTCCGGGACACACAACGGGCGGATCACCCCTCCACTTT
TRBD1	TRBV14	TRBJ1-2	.	CASSQDHISGQNYGYTF	TGTGCCAGCAGCCAAGATCATATTTCGGGACAGAACTATGGCTACACCTTC
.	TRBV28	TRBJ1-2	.	CASSFGSAYGYTF	TGTGCCAGCAGTTTTGGCAGTGCCTATGGCTACACCTTC
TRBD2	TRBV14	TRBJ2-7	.	CARIRGLNYEQYF	TGTGCCAGGATTAGGGGACTAAACTACGAGCAGTACTTC
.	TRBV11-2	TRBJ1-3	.	CASSLGRNSGNTIYF	TGTGCCAGCAGCTTAGGACGCAACTCTGGAAACACCATATATTTT
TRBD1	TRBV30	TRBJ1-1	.	CAWSDRVDTEAFF	TGTGCCTGGTCGGACAGGGTGGACACTGAAGCTTTCTTT
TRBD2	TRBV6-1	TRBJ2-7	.	CASSELSSGITWYEQYF	TGTGCCAGCAGTGAACTGAGTAGCGGGATTACGTGGTACGAGCAGTACTTC
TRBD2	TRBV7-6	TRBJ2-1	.	CASSQGLAGVYEQFF	TGTGCCAGCAGCCAGGGACTAGCGGGAGTTTATGAGCAGTTCTTC
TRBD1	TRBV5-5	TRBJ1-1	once	CATSTGYTEAFF	TGTGCCACCTCGACAGGGTACACTGAAGCTTTCTTT
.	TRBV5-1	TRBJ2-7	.	CASSLSVGNYEQYF	TGCGCCAGCAGCTTGTCGGTGGGAAACTACGAGCAGTACTTC
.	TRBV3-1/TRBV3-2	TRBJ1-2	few	CASSQDYIQEAVTNYGYTF	TGTGCCAGCAGCCAAGATTATATACAGGAGGCCGTTACTAACTATGGCTACACCTTC
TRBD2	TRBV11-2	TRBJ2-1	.	CASSLGTSGMAYNEQFF	TGTGCCAGCAGCTTAGGGACTAGCGGGATGGCCTACAATGAGCAGTTCTTC
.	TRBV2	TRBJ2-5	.	CASRGLPNAETQYF	TGTGCCAGCAGGGGGCTCCCGAACGCAGAGACCCAGTACTTC
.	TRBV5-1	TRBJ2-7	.	CASSLIARDSSYEQYF	TGCGCCAGCAGCTTAATAGCGCGGGACAGTTCCTACGAGCAGTACTTC
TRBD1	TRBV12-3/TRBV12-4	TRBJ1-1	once	CASKQGATEAFF	TGTGCCAGTAAACAGGGGGCCACTGAAGCTTTCTTT
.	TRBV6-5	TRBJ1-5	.	CASSHNSDQPQHF	TGTGCCAGCAGTCATAACAGTGATCAGCCCCAGCATTTT
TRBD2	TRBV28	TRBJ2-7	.	CASSDSGTSGLRVYEQYF	TGTGCCAGCAGTGACAGCGGGACTAGCGGGCTTAGGGTCTACGAGCAGTACTTC
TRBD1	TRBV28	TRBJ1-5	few	CASSYLRGQGLGNQPQHF	TGTGCCAGCAGTTATCTTAGGGGACAGGGTTTAGGCAATCAGCCCCAGCATTTT
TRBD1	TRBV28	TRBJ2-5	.	CASSLVQGAGETQYF	TGTGCCAGCAGTTTGGTTCAGGGGGCGGGGGAGACCCAGTACTTC
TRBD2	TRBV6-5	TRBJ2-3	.	CASSYRVGGAGDTQYF	TGTGCCAGCAGTTACAGGGTGGGAGGGGCTGGAGATACGCAGTATTTT
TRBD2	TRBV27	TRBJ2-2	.	CASSLGLAGFAGELFF	TGTGCCAGCAGTTTAGGGCTAGCGGGATTTGCCGGGGAGCTGTTTTTT
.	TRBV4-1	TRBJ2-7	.	CASSPTDLISYEQYF	TGCGCCAGCAGCCCAACGGACTTAATCTCCTACGAGCAGTACTTC
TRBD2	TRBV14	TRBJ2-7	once	CASSQDYISSGRSYEQYF	TGTGCCAGCAGCCAAGATTATATCTCTAGCGGGAGGAGCTACGAGCAGTACTTC
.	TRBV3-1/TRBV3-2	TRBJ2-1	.	CASSPGSYNEQFF	TGTGCCAGCAGCCCCGGCTCCTACAATGAGCAGTTCTTC
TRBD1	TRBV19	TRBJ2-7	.	CASRGQGVGEQYF	TGTGCCAGTAGGGGACAGGGTGTGGGCGAGCAGTACTTC
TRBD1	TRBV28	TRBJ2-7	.	CASSLRPGDRGDEQYF	TGTGCCAGCAGTTTACGCCCCGGGGACAGGGGCGACGAGCAGTACTTC
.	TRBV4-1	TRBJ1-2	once	CASSQVEDSINGYTF	TGCGCCAGCAGCCAAGTGGAGGACAGTATTAATGGCTACACCTTC
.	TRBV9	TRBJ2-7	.	CASTSGQGNEQYF	TGTGCCAGCACCAGTGGGCAGGGTAACGAGCAGTACTTC
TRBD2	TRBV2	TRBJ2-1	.	CASRAGTELAGVSSYNEQFF	TGTGCCAGCAGGGCCGGGACAGAACTAGCGGGAGTTAGCTCCTACAATGAGCAGTTCTTC
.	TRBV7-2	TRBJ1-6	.	CASSLVTAYNSPLHF	TGTGCCAGCAGCTTAGTGACAGCCTATAATTCACCCCTCCACTTT
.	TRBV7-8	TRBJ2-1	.	CASSTTSYNEQFF	TGTGCCAGCAGCACCACTAGCTACAATGAGCAGTTCTTC
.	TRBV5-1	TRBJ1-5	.	CASSPGTAAQPQHF	TGCGCCAGCAGCCCCGGGACCGCGGCTCAGCCCCAGCATTTT
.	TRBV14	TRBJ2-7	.	CASSQVDYEQYF	TGTGCCAGCAGCCAAGTCGACTACGAGCAGTACTTC
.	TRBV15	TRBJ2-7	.	CATSRDRRGEQYF	TGTGCCACCAGCAGAGATCGGAGGGGGGAGCAGTACTTC
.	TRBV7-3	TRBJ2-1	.	CASSSGGRDGSYNEQFF	TGTGCCAGCAGCTCTGGGGGGCGTGACGGCTCCTACAATGAGCAGTTCTTC
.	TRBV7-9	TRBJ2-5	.	CASSLGQSQETQYF	TGTGCCAGCAGCTTAGGACAGAGCCAAGAGACCCAGTACTTC
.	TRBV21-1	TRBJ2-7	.	CASSKVGLTGLKLSYEQYF	TGTGCCAGCAGCAAAGTTGGACTAACAGGCTTGAAGCTCTCCTACGAGCAGTACTTC
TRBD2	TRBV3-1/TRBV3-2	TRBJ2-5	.	CASSQDYREGGETQYF	TGTGCCAGCAGCCAAGATTATCGGGAGGGAGGAGAGACCCAGTACTTC
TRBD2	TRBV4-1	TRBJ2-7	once	CASSQETVGVAGEEQYF	TGCGCCAGCAGCCAAGAAACGGTTGGGGTAGCGGGAGAGGAGCAGTACTTC
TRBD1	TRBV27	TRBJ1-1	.	CASKNTDRGLGFRTEAFF	TGTGCCAGCAAGAACACAGACAGGGGCCTTGGATTCCGCACTGAAGCTTTCTTT
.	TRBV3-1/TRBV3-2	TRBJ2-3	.	CASSQGAVRDTQYF	TGTGCCAGCAGCCAAGGGGCCGTGAGAGATACGCAGTATTTT
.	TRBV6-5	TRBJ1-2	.	CASGGGLENGYTF	TGTGCCAGCGGAGGGGGGTTGGAGAATGGCTACACCTTC
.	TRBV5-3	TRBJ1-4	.	CARSRWAAFEKLFF	TGTGCCAGAAGCCGGTGGGCAGCCTTTGAAAAACTGTTTTTT